These T cell receptor beta chains were read from a single sample in a study of T cells after yellow fever vaccination. TCRdb passed the 5' RACE reads through MiXCR, listing each CDR3 protein once. The sample carries 450,000 to 550,000 distinct CDR3 sequences, 19% recorded once. The source material was PBMCs, sampled 15 days after the yellow fever booster vaccination. The receptor source for this set is a man aged 25-45 years who received the YFV17D yellow fever vaccine. Each CDR3 is given with its conserved first and last residue. The order of the fields is clone size, V gene, CDR3 length, J gene, D gene, CDR3 DNA, CDR3 protein. D genes are given only for firm matches. The size entry is marked missing in some rows and otherwise reads once, few, many or a size class.

>NA|TRBV20-1|13|TRBJ1-2|NA
TGCAGTGCTAGAACCCTGGCTAACTATGGCTACACCTTC
CSARTLANYGYTF
>NA|TRBV27|14|TRBJ1-5|NA
TGTGCCAGCAGTTTATCCGCTTCTTATCAGCCCCAGCATTTT
CASSLSASYQPQHF
>NA|TRBV11-3|15|TRBJ2-1|TRBD2
TGTGCCAGCAGCCCCTCTAGCGGGGGTGACAATGAGCAGTTCTTC
CASSPSSGGDNEQFF
>NA|TRBV19|14|TRBJ2-2|NA
TGTGCCAGTAGTATGGTGGGAAGGGCCGGGGAGCTGTTTTTT
CASSMVGRAGELFF
>few|TRBV4-3|16|TRBJ2-3|NA
TGCGCCAGCAGCCAGGATTATGGGGGGAACACAGATACGCAGTATTTT
CASSQDYGGNTDTQYF
>few|TRBV12-3/TRBV12-4|15|TRBJ2-2|NA
TGTGCCAGCAGTTCGGGTTGGGGGAACACCGGGGAGCTGTTTTTT
CASSSGWGNTGELFF
>NA|TRBV6-5|16|TRBJ1-2|NA
TGTGCCAGCAGTTACGCCCCTCCGGGCTCGATCTATGGCTACACCTTC
CASSYAPPGSIYGYTF
>few|TRBV27|16|TRBJ2-3|TRBD2
TGTGCCAGCAGTTTAGCAGCGGGGCCCAGCACAGATACGCAGTATTTT
CASSLAAGPSTDTQYF
>NA|TRBV9|14|TRBJ2-6|NA
TGTGCCAGCAGCGGACATGACGGGGCCAACGTCCTGACTTTC
CASSGHDGANVLTF
>few|TRBV29-1|14|TRBJ2-7|TRBD2
TGCAGCGTTGTTGGGACTAGCGTTACCTACGAGCAGTACTTC
CSVVGTSVTYEQYF
>NA|TRBV21-1|16|TRBJ2-6|NA
TGTGCCAGCAGCAAAGCGGACAAAACTGGGGCCAACGTCCTGACTTTC
CASSKADKTGANVLTF
>few|TRBV6-1|16|TRBJ1-2|TRBD1
TGTGCCAGCAGTGAAGTCGACAGGGCAGGGTTCTATGGCTACACCTTC
CASSEVDRAGFYGYTF
>many|TRBV7-2|13|TRBJ2-7|TRBD1
TGTGCCAGCAGCCGACAGGGGGCGGGCGAGCAGTACTTC
CASSRQGAGEQYF
>NA|TRBV6-4|16|TRBJ2-1|TRBD2
TGTGCCAGCAGTGACTCTGGCGGGAGGGGCTCCAATGAGCAGTTCTTC
CASSDSGGRGSNEQFF
>once|TRBV20-1|10|TRBJ2-3|NA
TGCAGTGCTAGGTTTGATACGCAGTATTTT
CSARFDTQYF
>few|TRBV6-5|17|TRBJ2-7|NA
TGTGCCAGCAGTTACTCTTGGCAGTTTACGAGCTCCTACGAGCAGTACTTC
CASSYSWQFTSSYEQYF
>NA|TRBV5-6|15|TRBJ2-3|TRBD1
TGTGCCAGCAGCTTGAGGGCAGGGGGCGCAGATACGCAGTATTTT
CASSLRAGGADTQYF
>NA|TRBV20-1|17|TRBJ2-3|TRBD2
TGCAGTGCTAGAGATTTGGGACTAGCGGGAGTTACAGATACGCAGTATTTT
CSARDLGLAGVTDTQYF
>few|TRBV15|17|TRBJ2-7|TRBD2
TGTGCCACCAGCAGAGAATTAGCGGGAGGGCTGAGTGGCGAGCAGTACTTC
CATSRELAGGLSGEQYF
>few|TRBV20-1|13|TRBJ1-5|NA
TGCAGTGCTAGCCGCGGGACAACCGAGCCCCAGCATTTT
CSASRGTTEPQHF
>few|TRBV11-2|13|TRBJ2-1|NA
TGTGCCAGCAGCTTAAGCTCCGGTCTTGAGCAGTTCTTC
CASSLSSGLEQFF
>NA|TRBV13|15|TRBJ2-7|TRBD1
TGTGCCAGCAGCTTAAGCGAGACAGGGTATTCCGAGCAGTACTTC
CASSLSETGYSEQYF
>few|TRBV5-1|15|TRBJ1-1|TRBD1
TGCGCCAGCAGCTTCGACAGGGTTGAGTACCAGAGTGCTTTCTTT
CASSFDRVEYQSAFF
>few|TRBV19|19|TRBJ2-7|TRBD1
TGTGCCAGTAGTATCAGTAGGCGCGGCGGGACAGGGACTTCCTACGAGCAGTACTTC
CASSISRRGGTGTSYEQYF
>few|TRBV5-5|14|TRBJ2-4|NA
TGTGCCAGCAGCCCTGGGGATAGTTGGGGCATTCAGTACTTC
CASSPGDSWGIQYF
>few|TRBV6-1|15|TRBJ2-7|TRBD2
TGTGCCAGCAGGGCTGGTAGCGGGAGTCCCTACGAGCAGTACTTC
CASRAGSGSPYEQYF
>NA|TRBV6-2/TRBV6-3|14|TRBJ2-7|NA
TGTGCCAGCAGTTACGACGGGAGTTCTTACGAGCAGTACTTC
CASSYDGSSYEQYF
>NA|TRBV24-1|13|TRBJ1-1|NA
TGTGCCACCAGTGAGTCGGGTTCAGGGGAAGCTTTCTTT
CATSESGSGEAFF
>NA|TRBV4-3|15|TRBJ2-1|TRBD2
TGCGCCAGCAGCCAGGGACTAGAATTTGGCGATGAGCAGTTCTTC
CASSQGLEFGDEQFF
>NA|TRBV7-2|12|TRBJ2-5|NA
TGTGCCAGCAGCGCAAACATGGGGACCCAGTACTTC
CASSANMGTQYF
>NA|TRBV14|13|TRBJ1-5|NA
TGTGCCAGCAGCCAATCCAGGAGCCAGCCCCAGCATTTT
CASSQSRSQPQHF
>few|TRBV6-1|15|TRBJ2-5|TRBD2
TGTGCCAGCATGACAGGCGGGACTAGAGGGGAGACCCAGTACTTC
CASMTGGTRGETQYF
>NA|TRBV6-5|14|TRBJ2-3|TRBD2
TGTGCCAGCAGGGGACTAGCGGGAGGGGATACGCAGTATTTT
CASRGLAGGDTQYF
>NA|TRBV7-2|12|TRBJ2-2|NA
TGTGCCAGCAGCATCGGGGCCGGGGAGCTGTTTTTT
CASSIGAGELFF
>NA|TRBV9|18|TRBJ2-3|NA
TGTGCCAGCAGCGACCCGCGAGTAAGTCTAGGGAGTCCAGATACGCAGTATTTT
CASSDPRVSLGSPDTQYF
>many|TRBV20-1|13|TRBJ2-3|TRBD2
TGCAGTGCTAGGGTAGCGGGAGTTGGTACGCAGTATTTT
CSARVAGVGTQYF
>few|TRBV7-9|14|TRBJ2-4|NA
TGTGCCAGCAGCCTCGAGGTAGCCAAAAACATTCAGTACTTC
CASSLEVAKNIQYF
>few|TRBV30|12|TRBJ2-2|NA
TGTGCCTGGAGTTTTGACACCGGGGAGCTGTTTTTT
CAWSFDTGELFF
>few|TRBV27|14|TRBJ1-1|NA
TGTGCCAGCAGTTTATCTTCCGGGGGAACTGAAGCTTTCTTT
CASSLSSGGTEAFF
>few|TRBV5-1|13|TRBJ2-7|TRBD1
TGCGCCAGCAGCCGAGGGACAGGGTCCGAGCAGTACTTC
CASSRGTGSEQYF
>once|TRBV10-3|14|TRBJ1-6|NA
TGTGCCATCAGTGAAAGGCAGGGCAATTCACCCCTCCACTTT
CAISERQGNSPLHF
>NA|TRBV27|14|TRBJ2-7|NA
TGTGCCAGCAGTTTAGACGGGGACTCCTACGAGCAGTACTTC
CASSLDGDSYEQYF
>NA|TRBV4-3|15|TRBJ1-4|NA
TGCGCCAGCAGAGAGAGGCCTCACCCGGACGAAAAACTGTTTTTT
CASRERPHPDEKLFF
>NA|TRBV6-4|12|TRBJ2-1|NA
TGTCCCAACAACCTGGACACGGTGGAGCAGTTCTTC
CPNNLDTVEQFF
>few|TRBV7-2|13|TRBJ2-7|NA
TGTGCCAGCAGCCCGGCGCCCCGGGCCGAGCAGTACTTC
CASSPAPRAEQYF
>few|TRBV6-1|14|TRBJ2-1|TRBD1
TGTGCCAGCAGTGAAACAGGGGAGAGGTCGGAGCAGTTCTTC
CASSETGERSEQFF
>few|TRBV10-3|13|TRBJ2-7|TRBD2
TGTGCCATCAGTTTGGGCGGGGGCTACGAGCAGTACTTC
CAISLGGGYEQYF
>few|TRBV5-1|15|TRBJ2-2|TRBD2
TGCGCCAGCAGCGTAGCGGGGCCTGGCACCGGGGAGCTGTTTTTT
CASSVAGPGTGELFF
>NA|TRBV6-1|16|TRBJ2-7|NA
TGTGCCAGCAGCCCATCCGGTAGCAAGGGCCAGGTCGAGCAGTACTTC
CASSPSGSKGQVEQYF